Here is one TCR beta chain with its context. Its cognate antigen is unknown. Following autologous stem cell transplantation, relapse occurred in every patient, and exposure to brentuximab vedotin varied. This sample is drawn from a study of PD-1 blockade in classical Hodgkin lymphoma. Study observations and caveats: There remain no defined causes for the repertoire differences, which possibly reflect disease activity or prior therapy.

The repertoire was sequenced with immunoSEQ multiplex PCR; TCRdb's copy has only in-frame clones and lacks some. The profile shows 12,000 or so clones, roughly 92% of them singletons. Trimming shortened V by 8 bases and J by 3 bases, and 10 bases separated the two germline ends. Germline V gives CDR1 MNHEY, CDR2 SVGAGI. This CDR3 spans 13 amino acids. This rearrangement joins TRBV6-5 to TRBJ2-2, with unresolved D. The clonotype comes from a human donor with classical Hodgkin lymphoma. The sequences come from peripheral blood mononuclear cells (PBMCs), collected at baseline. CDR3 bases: TGTGCCAGCTCGCTCCGGGACACCGGGGAGCTGTTTTTT. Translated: CASSLRDTGELFF.